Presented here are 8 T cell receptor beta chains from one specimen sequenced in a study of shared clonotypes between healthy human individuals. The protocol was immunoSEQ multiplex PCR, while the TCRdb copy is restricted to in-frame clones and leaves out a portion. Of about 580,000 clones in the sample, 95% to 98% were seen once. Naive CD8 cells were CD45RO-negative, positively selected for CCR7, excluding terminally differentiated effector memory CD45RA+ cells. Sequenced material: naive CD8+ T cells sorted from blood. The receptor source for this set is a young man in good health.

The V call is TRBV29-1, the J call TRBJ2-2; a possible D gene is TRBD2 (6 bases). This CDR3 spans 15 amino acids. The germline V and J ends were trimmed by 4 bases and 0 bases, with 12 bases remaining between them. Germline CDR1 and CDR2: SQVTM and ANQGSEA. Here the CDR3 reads CSVVNTGANTGELFF. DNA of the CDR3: TGCAGCGTTGTGAATACGGGGGCGAACACCGGGGAGCTGTTTTTT.

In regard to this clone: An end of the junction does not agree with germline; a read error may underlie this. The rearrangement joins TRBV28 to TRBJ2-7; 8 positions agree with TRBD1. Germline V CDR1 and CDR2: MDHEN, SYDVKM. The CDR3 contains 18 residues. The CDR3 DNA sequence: TGTGCCAGCAGTTTCCCCCCTCTGGACAGGGTAAACTCCCACGAGCAGTACTTC. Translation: CASSFPPLDRVNSHEQYF.

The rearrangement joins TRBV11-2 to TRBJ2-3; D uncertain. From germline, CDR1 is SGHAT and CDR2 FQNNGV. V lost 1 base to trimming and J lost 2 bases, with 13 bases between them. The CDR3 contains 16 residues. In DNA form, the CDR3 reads TGTGCCAGCAGCTTAGGGCAGTCGGGCGCCACAGATACGCAGTATTTT. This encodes CASSLGQSGATDTQYF.

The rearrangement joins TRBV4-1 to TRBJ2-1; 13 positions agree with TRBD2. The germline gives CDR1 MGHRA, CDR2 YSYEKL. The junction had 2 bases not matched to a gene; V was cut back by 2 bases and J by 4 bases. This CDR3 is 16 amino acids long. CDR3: CASSQLLAGGYNEQFF. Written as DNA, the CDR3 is TGCGCCAGCAGCCAACTACTAGCGGGAGGGTACAATGAGCAGTTCTTC.

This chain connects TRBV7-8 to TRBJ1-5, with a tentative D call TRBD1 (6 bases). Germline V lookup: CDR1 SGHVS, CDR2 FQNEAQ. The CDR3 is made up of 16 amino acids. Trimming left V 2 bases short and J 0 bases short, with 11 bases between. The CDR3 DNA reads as TGTGCCAGCAGCTTAAGGGGGGCTACTAGCAATCAGCCCCAGCATTTT. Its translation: CASSLRGATSNQPQHF. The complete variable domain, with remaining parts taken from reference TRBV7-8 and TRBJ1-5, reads GAGVSQSPRYKVAKRGQDVALRCDPISGHVSLFWYQQALGQGPEFLTYFQNEAQLDKSGLPSDRFFAERPEGSVSTLKIQRTQQEDSAVYLCASSLRGATSNQPQHFGDGTRLSIL.

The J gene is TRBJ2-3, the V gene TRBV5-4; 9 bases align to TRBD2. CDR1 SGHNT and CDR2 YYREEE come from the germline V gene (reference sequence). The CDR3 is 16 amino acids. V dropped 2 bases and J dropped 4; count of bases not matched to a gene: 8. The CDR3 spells CASSLSVAGAADTQYF. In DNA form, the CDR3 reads TGTGCCAGCAGCTTAAGTGTAGCGGGAGCCGCAGATACGCAGTATTTT. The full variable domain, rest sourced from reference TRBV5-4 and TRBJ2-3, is ETGVTQSPTHLIKTRGQQVTLRCSSQSGHNTVSWYQQALGQGPQFIFQYYREEENGRGNFPPRFSGLQFPNYSSELNVNALELDDSALYLCASSLSVAGAADTQYFGPGTRLTVL.

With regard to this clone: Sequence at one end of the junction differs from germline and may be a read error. As DNA, the CDR3 is TGTGCCACCAGCTTTAGCGGGAGGGCCAGTGATACGCAGTATTTT. It yields the protein CATSFSGRASDTQYF. The chain links TRBV9 to TRBJ2-3, with 11 bases identical to TRBD2. Germline V gene data show CDR1 as SGDLS and CDR2 as YYNGEE. The CDR3 has 15 amino acids. The variable domain in full, with the rest retrieved from reference TRBV9 and TRBJ2-3, is DSGVTQTPKHLITATGQRVTLRCSPRSGDLSVYWYQQSLDQGLQFLIQYYNGEERAKGNILERFSAQQFPDLHSELNLSSLELGDSALYFCATSFSGRASDTQYFGPGTRLTVL.

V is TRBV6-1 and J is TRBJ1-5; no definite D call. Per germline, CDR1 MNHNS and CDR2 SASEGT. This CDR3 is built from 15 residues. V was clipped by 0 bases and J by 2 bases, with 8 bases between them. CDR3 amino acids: CASSEAEAGNQPQHF. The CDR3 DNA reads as TGTGCCAGCAGTGAAGCTGAGGCCGGCAATCAGCCCCAGCATTTT.